This T cell receptor (beta chain) was identified during a study of cytomegalovirus exposure and HLA in healthy donors. CDR1 is ENHRY, CDR2 SYGVKD, per germline. This CDR3 is 16 amino acids long. V was pared by 6 bases and J by 2 bases, with 9 bases of the junction left unmatched. Researchers ran the PCR with 60 Vbeta and 13 Jbeta primers. Here immunoSEQ multiplex PCR was the method, and the copy in TCRdb shows in-frame clones only, minus some. The sample has fewer than 180,000 clones, about 60% seen once; the top ten hold around 7.1%. The genes are TRBV10-3 and TRBJ2-5, with TRBD2 matching over 10 bases. The TCR was taken from a woman aged 55-70 years in good health and CMV-seropositive. The sample comprised PBMCs. This chain's CDR3 is CAISPRTSGTQETQYF. In nucleotides, the CDR3 is TGTGCCATCAGCCCGAGGACTAGCGGAACTCAAGAGACCCAGTACTTC.